One T cell receptor (beta chain) is described in this entry. The antigen is unknown. One base away lies a much larger clone, so this may be a sequencing read error. The sample belongs to a study of tumor-infiltrating lymphocytes in primary liver carcinoma. Germline V gene sequence: CDR1 MNHEY, CDR2 SVGEGT. There are 14 residues in the CDR3. Starting material of around 460 ng total RNA yielded TCR beta cDNA via a constant-region primer. Three nested multiplex PCR rounds, a slightly modified ARM-PCR, produced the libraries for TCR beta. TRBV1-TRBV30 forward and Cbeta reverse primers drove the first two roughly 10-cycle rounds. TCRdb redid the calling of the multiplex PCR reads with MiXCR, one entry per CDR3 protein. The sample carries approximately 110,000 distinct CDR3 sequences, around 60% recorded once. The tissue used was unsorted bulk material of about 19-33 mg. RNA and DNA were co-extracted from it with the AllPrep DNA/RNA mini kit.

Study findings and constraints: The study found only about 7-24% of top clones in all five tumor regions. Blood had a significantly lower top-250-clone fraction than tumors did (p = 0.039).

The receptor was isolated from a woman in her fifties or sixties with primary liver carcinoma and hepatitis B virus infection. This rearrangement joins TRBV6-2 or TRBV6-3 to TRBJ1-4; D unclear. The material sequenced was liver tumor tissue from sampling region 1. The subset was: tumor region T1, superior pole. The CDR3 region is CDSTTGRENEKLFF. CDR3 sequence (DNA): TGTGACAGCACCACCGGGCGTGAGAATGAAAAACTGTTTTTT.